This is a list of T cell receptor beta chains from one sample in a study of PD-1 blockade in mismatch repair-deficient tumors. Sequencing used immunoSEQ multiplex PCR; TCRdb keeps in-frame clones, though not all of them. The sample yields tens of thousands of clones, more than 65% seen once. Specimen: peripheral blood, collected 12 weeks after starting pembrolizumab. The receptor source for this set is an adult with mismatch repair-deficient cancer. Each CDR3 is given with its conserved first and last residue. Fields, in order: J gene, D gene, V gene, clone size, CDR3 DNA, CDR3 protein. The D gene is left open where the match is weak. For some rows the clone size is stated as once, few or many, or as a class when expanded; others skip it.

TRBJ1-1 | NA | TRBV18 | NA | TGTGCCAGCTCACCCGTGGGTACTAGGGAAGCTTTCTTT | CASSPVGTREAFF
TRBJ2-1 | NA | TRBV7-2 | NA | TGTGCCAGCAGCCCAGATGACGGATACAATGAGCAGTTCTTC | CASSPDDGYNEQFF
TRBJ2-1 | NA | TRBV30 | NA | TGTGCCTGGAGTGTAGGACTCAACAATGAGCAGTTCTTC | CAWSVGLNNEQFF
TRBJ2-1 | TRBD2 | TRBV7-6 | few | TGTGCCAGCAGCTTATCCCCTAGCGGGAGCTATGAGCAGTTCTTC | CASSLSPSGSYEQFF
TRBJ1-1 | TRBD1 | TRBV6-5 | NA | TGTGCCAGTTGGACAGGGGGGGGCTTGAACACTGAAGCTTTCTTT | CASWTGGGLNTEAFF
TRBJ2-1 | NA | TRBV6-5 | NA | TGTGCCAGCAGTTACTCCGGACAGCGCAATGAGCAGTTCTTC | CASSYSGQRNEQFF
TRBJ2-7 | NA | TRBV11-2 | NA | TGTGCCAGCAGCTTTAGTAATCCTAGTGAGCAGTACTTC | CASSFSNPSEQYF
TRBJ2-7 | TRBD2 | TRBV6-1 | NA | TGTGCCAGCAGTGTTACTAGCGGACCCTACGAGCAGTACTTC | CASSVTSGPYEQYF
TRBJ1-2 | NA | TRBV5-4 | few | TGTGCCAGCAGCTCGGGACGGGGAGCTAACTATGGCTACACCTTC | CASSSGRGANYGYTF
TRBJ2-2 | NA | TRBV5-1 | NA | TGCGCCAGCAGCTTTAACACCGGGGAGCTGTTTTTT | CASSFNTGELFF
TRBJ2-7 | NA | TRBV18 | few | TGTGCCAGCTCACCGACCAGGGACGGGTCCTACGAGCAGTACTTC | CASSPTRDGSYEQYF
TRBJ1-1 | NA | TRBV21-1 | NA | TGTGCCAGCAGCTCAACAGGGGAATTGATACGAGCTTTCTTT | CASSSTGELIRAFF
TRBJ1-2 | TRBD1 | TRBV6-5 | few | TGTGCCAGCAGTGGGACAGTGGGCCTTGGTGGCTACACCTTC | CASSGTVGLGGYTF
TRBJ1-2 | NA | TRBV19 | NA | TGTGCCAGTCAAAATTTCCTTCAGGGGACCGACCTAAAGGACTATGGCTACACCTTC | CASQNFLQGTDLKDYGYTF
TRBJ2-7 | NA | TRBV7-2 | few | TGTGCCAGCAGCTTAGCAGACGAGCAGTACTTC | CASSLADEQYF
TRBJ1-2 | NA | TRBV7-9 | NA | TGTGCCAGCAGCTTTATAACAGGGAGCCCCGCTACTAACTATGGCTACACCTTC | CASSFITGSPATNYGYTF
TRBJ2-3 | TRBD1 | TRBV11-2 | NA | TGTGCCAGCAGCTTGGGGACAGGGGGCGTTTTTAGCACAGATACGCAGTATTTT | CASSLGTGGVFSTDTQYF
TRBJ2-1 | TRBD2 | TRBV7-9 | NA | TGTGCCAGCGCAGCGGGGGCCTACAATGAGCAGTTCTTC | CASAAGAYNEQFF
TRBJ1-2 | TRBD1 | TRBV19 | NA | TGTGCCAGTAGTATCCGGACAGGATACGGCTACACCTTC | CASSIRTGYGYTF
TRBJ2-7 | TRBD2 | TRBV11-3 | NA | TGTGCCAGCAGCCTCAACCTAGCGGGAGGGGGCGAGCAGTACTTC | CASSLNLAGGGEQYF
TRBJ2-3 | NA | TRBV6-1 | NA | TGTGCCAGCAGTCGTACGCAGTATTTT | CASSRTQYF
TRBJ2-7 | NA | TRBV30 | NA | TGTGCCTGGGGCCGTACCTACGAGCAGTACTTC | CAWGRTYEQYF